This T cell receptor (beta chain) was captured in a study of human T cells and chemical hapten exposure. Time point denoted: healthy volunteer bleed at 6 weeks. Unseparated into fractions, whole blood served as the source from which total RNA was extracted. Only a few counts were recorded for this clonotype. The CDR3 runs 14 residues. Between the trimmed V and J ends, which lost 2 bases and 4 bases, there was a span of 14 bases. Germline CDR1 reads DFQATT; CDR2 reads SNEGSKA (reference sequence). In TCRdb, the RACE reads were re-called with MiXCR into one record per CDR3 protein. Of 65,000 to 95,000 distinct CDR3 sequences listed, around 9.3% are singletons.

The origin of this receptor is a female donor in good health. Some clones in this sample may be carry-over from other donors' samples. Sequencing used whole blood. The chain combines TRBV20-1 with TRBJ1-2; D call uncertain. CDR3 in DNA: TGCAGTGCTAGACCGGAACCGACTGTCTATGGCTACACCTTC. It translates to CSARPEPTVYGYTF.